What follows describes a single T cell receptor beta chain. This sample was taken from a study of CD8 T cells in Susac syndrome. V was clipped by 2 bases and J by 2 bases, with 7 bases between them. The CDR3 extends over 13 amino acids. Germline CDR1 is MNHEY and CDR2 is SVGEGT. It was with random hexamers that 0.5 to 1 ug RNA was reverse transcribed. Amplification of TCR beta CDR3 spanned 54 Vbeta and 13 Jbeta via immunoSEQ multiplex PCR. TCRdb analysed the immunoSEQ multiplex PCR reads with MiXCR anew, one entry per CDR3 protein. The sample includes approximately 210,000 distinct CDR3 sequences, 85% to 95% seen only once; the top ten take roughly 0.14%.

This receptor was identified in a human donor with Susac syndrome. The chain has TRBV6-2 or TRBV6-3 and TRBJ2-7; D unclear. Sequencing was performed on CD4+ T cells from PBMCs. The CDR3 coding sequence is TGTGCCAGCAGTTACGACATTACCTACGAGCAGTACTTC. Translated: CASSYDITYEQYF.